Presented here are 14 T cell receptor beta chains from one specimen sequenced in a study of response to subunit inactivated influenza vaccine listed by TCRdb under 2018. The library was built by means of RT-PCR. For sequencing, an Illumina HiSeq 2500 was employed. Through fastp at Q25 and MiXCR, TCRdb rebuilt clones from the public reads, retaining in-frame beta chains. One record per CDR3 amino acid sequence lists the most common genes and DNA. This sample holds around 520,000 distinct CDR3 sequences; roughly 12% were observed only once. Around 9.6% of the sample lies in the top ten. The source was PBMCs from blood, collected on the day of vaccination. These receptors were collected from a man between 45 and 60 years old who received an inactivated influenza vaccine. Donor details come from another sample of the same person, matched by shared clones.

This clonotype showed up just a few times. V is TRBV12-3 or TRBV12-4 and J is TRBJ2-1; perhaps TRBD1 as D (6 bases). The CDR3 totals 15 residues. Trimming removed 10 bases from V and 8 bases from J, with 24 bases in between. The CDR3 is CAITFIRQAVHEQFF. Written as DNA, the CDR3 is TGTGCCATTACGTTTATACGACAGGCGGTCCATGAGCAGTTCTTC.

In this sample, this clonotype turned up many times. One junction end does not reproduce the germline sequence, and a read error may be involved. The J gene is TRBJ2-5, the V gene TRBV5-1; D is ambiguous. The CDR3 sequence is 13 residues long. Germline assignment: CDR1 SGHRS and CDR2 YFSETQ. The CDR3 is CASSLFDQETQYF. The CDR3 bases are TGCGCCAGCAGCCTGTTCGACCAGGAGACCCAGTACTTC.

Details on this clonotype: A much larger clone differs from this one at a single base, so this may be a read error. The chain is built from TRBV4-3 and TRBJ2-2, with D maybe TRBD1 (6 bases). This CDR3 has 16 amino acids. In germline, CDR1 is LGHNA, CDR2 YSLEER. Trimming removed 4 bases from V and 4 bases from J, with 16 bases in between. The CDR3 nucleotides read TGCGCCAGCAGCCGGTTCGGGACAACAAGCACCGGGGAGCTGTTTTTT. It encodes CASSRFGTTSTGELFF.

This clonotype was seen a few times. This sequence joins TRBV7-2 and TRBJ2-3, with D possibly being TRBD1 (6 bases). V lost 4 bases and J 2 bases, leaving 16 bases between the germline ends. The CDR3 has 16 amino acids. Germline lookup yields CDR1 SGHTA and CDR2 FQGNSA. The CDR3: CASSSRGSRATDTQYF. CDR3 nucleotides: TGTGCCAGCAGCTCCAGGGGAAGCAGGGCCACAGATACGCAGTATTTT. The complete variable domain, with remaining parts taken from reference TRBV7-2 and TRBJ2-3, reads GAGVSQSPSNKVTEKGKDVELRCDPISGHTALYWYRQSLGQGLEFLIYFQGNSAPDKSGLPSDRFSAERTGGSVSTLTIQRTQQEDSAVYLCASSSRGSRATDTQYFGPGTRLTVL.

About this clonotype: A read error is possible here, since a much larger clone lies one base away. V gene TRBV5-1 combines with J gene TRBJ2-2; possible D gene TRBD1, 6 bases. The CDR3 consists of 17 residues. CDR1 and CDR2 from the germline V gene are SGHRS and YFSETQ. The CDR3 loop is CASSPRPTGLNTGEQFF. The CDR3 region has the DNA TGCGCCAGCAGCCCGAGGCCCACAGGGCTGAACACCGGGGAGCAGTTTTTT.

CDR3 sequence: CAIRIGDGISYEQYF. The CDR3 DNA follows: TGTGCCATTCGGATTGGGGACGGCATCTCCTACGAGCAGTACTTC. V is TRBV7-9 and J is TRBJ2-7; the D call may be TRBD1 or TRBD2 (5 bases each). Trimming took off 10 bases at V and 0 bases at J, with 19 bases between the two ends. The germline V gene has CDR1 SEHNR and CDR2 FQNEAQ (reference sequence). This CDR3 is built from 15 residues.

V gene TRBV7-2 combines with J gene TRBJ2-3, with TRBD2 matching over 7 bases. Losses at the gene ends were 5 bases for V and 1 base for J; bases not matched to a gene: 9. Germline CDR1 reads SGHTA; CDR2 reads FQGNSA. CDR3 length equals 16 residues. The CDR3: CASSQSGAGGTDTQYF. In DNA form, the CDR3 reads TGTGCCAGCAGCCAAAGCGGTGCGGGAGGCACAGATACGCAGTATTTT. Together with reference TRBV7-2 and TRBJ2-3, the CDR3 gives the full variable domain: GAGVSQSPSNKVTEKGKDVELRCDPISGHTALYWYRQSLGQGLEFLIYFQGNSAPDKSGLPSDRFSAERTGGSVSTLTIQRTQQEDSAVYLCASSQSGAGGTDTQYFGPGTRLTVL.

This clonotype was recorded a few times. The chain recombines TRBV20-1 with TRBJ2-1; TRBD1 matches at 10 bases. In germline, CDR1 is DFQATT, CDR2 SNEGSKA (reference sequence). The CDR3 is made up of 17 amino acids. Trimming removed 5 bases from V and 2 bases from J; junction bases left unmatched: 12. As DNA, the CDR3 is TGCAGTGCTCGACAGGGGGCGGGCTTGGTCGCCTACAATGAGCAGTTCTTC. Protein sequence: CSARQGAGLVAYNEQFF.

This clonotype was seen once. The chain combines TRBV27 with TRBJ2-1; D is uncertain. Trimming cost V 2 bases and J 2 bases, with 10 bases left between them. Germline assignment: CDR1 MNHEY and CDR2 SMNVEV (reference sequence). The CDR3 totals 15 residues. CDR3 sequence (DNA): TGTGCCAGCAGTTTAATAGTCCTCCCCTACAATGAGCAGTTCTTC. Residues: CASSLIVLPYNEQFF.

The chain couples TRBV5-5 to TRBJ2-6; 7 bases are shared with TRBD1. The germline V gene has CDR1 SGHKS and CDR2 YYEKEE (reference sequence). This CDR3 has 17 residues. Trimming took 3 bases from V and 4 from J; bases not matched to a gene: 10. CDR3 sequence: CASSYRQGPSGANVLTF. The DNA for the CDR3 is TGTGCCAGCAGCTACAGACAGGGTCCCTCCGGGGCCAACGTCCTGACTTTC.

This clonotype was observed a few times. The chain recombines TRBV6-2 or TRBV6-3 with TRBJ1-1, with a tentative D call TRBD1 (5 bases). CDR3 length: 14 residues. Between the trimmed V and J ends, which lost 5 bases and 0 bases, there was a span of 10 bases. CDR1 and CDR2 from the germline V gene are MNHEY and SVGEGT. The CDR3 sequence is CASSLGLMNTEAFF. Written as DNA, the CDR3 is TGTGCCAGCAGTCTGGGGCTCATGAACACTGAAGCTTTCTTT.

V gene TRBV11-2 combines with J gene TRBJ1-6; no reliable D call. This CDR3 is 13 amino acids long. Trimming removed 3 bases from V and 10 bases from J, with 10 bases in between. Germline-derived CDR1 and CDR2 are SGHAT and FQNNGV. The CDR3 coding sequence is TGTGCCAGCAGCTTGGAGATTCTCTCACCCCTCCACTTT. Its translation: CASSLEILSPLHF.

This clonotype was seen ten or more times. CDR3 sequence: CASSYQDSNEQYF. The CDR3 DNA sequence: TGTGCCAGCAGTTACCAGGACAGCAACGAGCAGTACTTC. This chain connects TRBV6-6 to TRBJ2-7, with D possibly being TRBD1 (6 bases). The germline CDR1 and CDR2 sequences are MNHNY and SVGAGI (reference sequence). Trimming took 2 bases from V and 5 from J, leaving 10 bases between them. CDR3 length: 13 amino acids.

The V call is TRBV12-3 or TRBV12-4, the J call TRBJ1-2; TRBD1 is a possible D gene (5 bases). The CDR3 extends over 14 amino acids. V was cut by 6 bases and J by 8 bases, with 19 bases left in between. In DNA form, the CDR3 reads TGTGCCAGCAGCCAAGGTTCAGGGCTCTTAGGCTACACCTTC. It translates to CASSQGSGLLGYTF.